These T cell receptor beta chains were read from a single sample in a study of cytomegalovirus exposure and HLA in healthy donors. The assay was immunoSEQ multiplex PCR, and TCRdb's table has in-frame clones only and misses some. The repertoire consists of about 200,000 clones, with about 81% occurring once and the leading ten covering 1% to 1.5%. Sequenced sample: PBMCs. The receptors were gathered from a woman aged 30 to 39 in good health and CMV-seronegative. Both conserved end residues are trimmed from each CDR3.

j_call v_call cdr3_aa
TRBJ2-3 TRBV7-6 ASSPMTSGGTDTQY
TRBJ2-7 TRBV6-1 ASTVEVATSYEQY
TRBJ1-1 TRBV29-1 SAVGGSGGTEAF
TRBJ2-7 TRBV5-1 ASSSSSYEQY
TRBJ2-3 TRBV27 ASSPPGQGTDTQY
TRBJ1-2 TRBV27 ASSLNSGGAPNGYT
TRBJ2-5 TRBV19 ASRGNLGGYQETQY
TRBJ2-2 TRBV28 ATTPGSQNTGELF
TRBJ2-3 TRBV30 AWIGTSGPDTQY
TRBJ2-3 TRBV7-6 ASSLGIAGGQTDTQY
TRBJ2-5 TRBV30 AWDHGVSVTETQY
TRBJ2-1 TRBV5-1 ASSSGGVGVYNEQF
TRBJ2-5 TRBV5-1 ASSFSLAGVETQY
TRBJ1-3 TRBV15 ATSSPGTAGNTIY
TRBJ2-7 TRBV5-1 ASSLEVGQGSYEQY
TRBJ2-7 TRBV18 ASSPRQGSSYEQY
TRBJ2-7 TRBV28 ASSFEGRGYEQY
TRBJ2-7 TRBV28 ASIGGPYEQY
TRBJ2-3 TRBV2 ASRPERLGGEDTQY
TRBJ1-6 TRBV7-6 ASSLGTGINSPLH
TRBJ2-7 TRBV12-5 ASGPGPSYEQY
TRBJ2-3 TRBV5-6 ASSLGGLAGGL
TRBJ2-7 TRBV5-6 ASSLLGTGGYYEQY
TRBJ1-5 TRBV30 AWSVLGSGPQH
TRBJ2-7 TRBV28 ASSQKGGVASYS
TRBJ2-1 TRBV6-5 ASSSPTGVYNEQF
TRBJ1-5 TRBV9 ASSGGTGVNQPQH
TRBJ1-2 TRBV11-2 ASSSPLGRRDRTYGYT
TRBJ2-1 TRBV2 ASSGQGAGYNEQF
TRBJ2-7 TRBV27 ASSLQSHRPYEQY
TRBJ2-7 TRBV30 AWSRPGLRGYEQY
TRBJ2-5 TRBV7-9 ASTPIPQVETQY
TRBJ1-3 TRBV6-5 ASSYASGIGNTIY
TRBJ1-2 TRBV30 AWRTPTGGLNYGYT
TRBJ2-3 TRBV5-1 ASSLGRADTQY
TRBJ1-5 TRBV30 ACQKQGASNQPQH
TRBJ2-1 TRBV7-7 ASSAQGGEQF
TRBJ1-4 TRBV9 ASSFSGTGATNEKLF
TRBJ1-1 TRBV4-2 ASSQVRAGVGTEAF
TRBJ1-3 TRBV11-3 ASSSDSNTIY
TRBJ1-1 TRBV6-5 ASSSGEGYTEAF
TRBJ2-7 TRBV28 ASSPGLAGNYEQY
TRBJ1-5 TRBV7-6 ASSLSAVPGGDQPQH
TRBJ2-3 TRBV18 ASSPRRGGSGTTDTQY
TRBJ1-1 TRBV7-9 ASSSFPGRRDTEAF
TRBJ2-5 TRBV7-9 ASSLKGLLRETQY
TRBJ2-2 TRBV5-4 ASSVPGQGVTGELF
TRBJ1-2 TRBV19 ARVTSRRAYGYT